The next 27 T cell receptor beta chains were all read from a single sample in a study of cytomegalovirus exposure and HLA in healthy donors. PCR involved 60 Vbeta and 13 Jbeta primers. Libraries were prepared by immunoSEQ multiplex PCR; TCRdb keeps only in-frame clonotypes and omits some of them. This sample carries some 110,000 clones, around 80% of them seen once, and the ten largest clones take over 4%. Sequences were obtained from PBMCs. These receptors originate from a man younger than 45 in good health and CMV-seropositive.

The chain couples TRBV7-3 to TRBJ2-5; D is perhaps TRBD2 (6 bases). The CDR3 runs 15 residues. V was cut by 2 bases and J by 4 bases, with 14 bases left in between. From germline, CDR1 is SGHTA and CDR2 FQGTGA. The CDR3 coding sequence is TGTGCCAGCAGCTTAGTGGGGGGTCAGGGAGAGACCCAGTACTTC. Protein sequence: CASSLVGGQGETQYF. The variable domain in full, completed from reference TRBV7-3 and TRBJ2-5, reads GAGVSQTPSNKVTEKGKYVELRCDPISGHTALYWYRQSLGQGPEFLIYFQGTGAADDSGLPNDRFFAVRPEGSVSTLKIQRTERGDSAVYLCASSLVGGQGETQYFGPGTRLLVL.

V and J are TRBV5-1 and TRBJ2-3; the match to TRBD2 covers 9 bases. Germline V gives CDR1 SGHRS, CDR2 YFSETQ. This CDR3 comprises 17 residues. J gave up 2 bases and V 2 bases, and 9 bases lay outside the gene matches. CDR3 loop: CASSFGRAGGFTDTQYF. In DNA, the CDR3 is TGCGCCAGCAGCTTTGGGAGGGCGGGGGGGTTCACAGATACGCAGTATTTT. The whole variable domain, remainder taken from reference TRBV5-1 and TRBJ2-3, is KAGVTQTPRYLIKTRGQQVTLSCSPISGHRSVSWYQQTPGQGLQFLFEYFSETQRNKGNFPGRFSGRQFSNSRSEMNVSTLELGDSALYLCASSFGRAGGFTDTQYFGPGTRLTVL.

In nucleotides, the CDR3 is TGTGCCAGCAGCCGAGGGACAGGGTATCTTAGTCCAGATTCACCCCTCCACTTT. This codes for CASSRGTGYLSPDSPLHF. The chain joins TRBV7-4 to TRBJ1-6; 9 bases are a match to TRBD1. Germline V gives CDR1 SGHVT, CDR2 SQSDAQ. The ends lost 5 bases at V and 8 bases at J; junction bases unmatched: 16. This CDR3 has 18 amino acids.

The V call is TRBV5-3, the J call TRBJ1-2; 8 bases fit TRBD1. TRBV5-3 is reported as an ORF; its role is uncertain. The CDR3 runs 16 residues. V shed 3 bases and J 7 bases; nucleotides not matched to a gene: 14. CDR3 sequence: CARSSPFDRGNGGYTF. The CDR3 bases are TGTGCCAGAAGCTCCCCTTTCGACAGGGGAAATGGTGGCTACACCTTC.

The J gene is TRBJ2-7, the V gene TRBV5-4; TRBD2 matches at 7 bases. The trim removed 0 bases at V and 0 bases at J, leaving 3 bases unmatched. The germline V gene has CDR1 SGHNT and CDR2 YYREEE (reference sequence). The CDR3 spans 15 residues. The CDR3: CASSLAGGGSYEQYF. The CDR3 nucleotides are TGTGCCAGCAGCTTGGCGGGCGGGGGCTCCTACGAGCAGTACTTC.

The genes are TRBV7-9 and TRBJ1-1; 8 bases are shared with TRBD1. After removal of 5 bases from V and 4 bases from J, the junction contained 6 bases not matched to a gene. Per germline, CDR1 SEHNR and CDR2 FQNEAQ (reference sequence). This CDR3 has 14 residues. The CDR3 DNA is TGTGCCAGCAGCGCTACAGGGGGTATCACTGAAGCTTTCTTT. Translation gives CASSATGGITEAFF.

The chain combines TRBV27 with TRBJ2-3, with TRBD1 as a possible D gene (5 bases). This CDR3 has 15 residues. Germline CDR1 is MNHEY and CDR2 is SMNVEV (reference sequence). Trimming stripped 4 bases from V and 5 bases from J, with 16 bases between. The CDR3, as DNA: TGTGCCAGCAGTTCCCCCCGGGCTAGGGGAGATACGCAGTATTTT. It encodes CASSSPRARGDTQYF.

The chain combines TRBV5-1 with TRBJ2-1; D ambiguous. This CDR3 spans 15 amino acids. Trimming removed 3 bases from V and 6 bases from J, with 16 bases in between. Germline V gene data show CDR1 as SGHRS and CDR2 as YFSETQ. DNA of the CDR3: TGCGCCAGCAGCTCGCACACGGGTCAAATCAATGAGCAGTTCTTC. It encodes CASSSHTGQINEQFF.

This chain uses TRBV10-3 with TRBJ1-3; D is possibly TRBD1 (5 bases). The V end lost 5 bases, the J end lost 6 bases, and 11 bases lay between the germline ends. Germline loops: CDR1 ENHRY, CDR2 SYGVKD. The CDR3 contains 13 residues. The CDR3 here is CAISMGDSNTIYF. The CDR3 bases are TGTGCCATCAGTATGGGGGACTCAAACACCATATATTTT.

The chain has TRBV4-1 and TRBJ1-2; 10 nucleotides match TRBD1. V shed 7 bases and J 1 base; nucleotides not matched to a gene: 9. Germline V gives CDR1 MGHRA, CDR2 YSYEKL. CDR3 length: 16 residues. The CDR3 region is CASTLLGTGDNYGYTF. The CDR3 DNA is TGCGCCAGCACCCTCCTGGGGACAGGGGATAACTATGGCTACACCTTC.

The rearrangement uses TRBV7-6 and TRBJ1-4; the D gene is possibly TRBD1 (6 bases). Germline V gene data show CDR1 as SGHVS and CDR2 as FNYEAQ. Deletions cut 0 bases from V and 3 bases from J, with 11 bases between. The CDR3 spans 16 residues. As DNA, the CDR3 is TGTGCCAGCAGCTTAGCGTTGCCAGGGGCTAATGAAAAACTGTTTTTT. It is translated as CASSLALPGANEKLFF.

The CDR3 sequence: CAISGQKTSGQETQYF. In DNA form, the CDR3 reads TGTGCCATCAGTGGGCAAAAGACTAGCGGACAAGAGACCCAGTACTTC. J is TRBJ2-5 and V is TRBV10-3; 9 nucleotides match TRBD2. Germline V gives CDR1 ENHRY, CDR2 SYGVKD. The CDR3 contains 16 residues. The V and J ends lost 4 bases and 2 bases, in that order; junction bases with no gene match: 8.

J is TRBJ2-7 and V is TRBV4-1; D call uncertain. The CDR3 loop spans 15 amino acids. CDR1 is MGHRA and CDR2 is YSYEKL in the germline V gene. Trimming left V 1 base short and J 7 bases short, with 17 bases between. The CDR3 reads CASSQGPGRPGEQYF. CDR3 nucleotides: TGCGCCAGCAGCCAAGGACCGGGTCGACCTGGGGAGCAGTACTTC.

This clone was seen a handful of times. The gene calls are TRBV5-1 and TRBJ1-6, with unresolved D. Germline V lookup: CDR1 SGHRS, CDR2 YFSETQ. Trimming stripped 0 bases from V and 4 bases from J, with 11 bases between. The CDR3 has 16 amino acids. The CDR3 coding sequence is TGCGCCAGCAGCTTGGAGAGGCCCGGTTATAATTCACCCCTCCACTTT. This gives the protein CASSLERPGYNSPLHF.

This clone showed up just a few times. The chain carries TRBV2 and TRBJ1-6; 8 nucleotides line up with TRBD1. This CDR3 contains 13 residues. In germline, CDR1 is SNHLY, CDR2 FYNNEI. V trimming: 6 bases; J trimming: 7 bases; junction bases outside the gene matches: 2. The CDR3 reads CASRGQANSPLHF. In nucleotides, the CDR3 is TGTGCCAGCAGGGGACAGGCCAATTCACCCCTCCACTTT.

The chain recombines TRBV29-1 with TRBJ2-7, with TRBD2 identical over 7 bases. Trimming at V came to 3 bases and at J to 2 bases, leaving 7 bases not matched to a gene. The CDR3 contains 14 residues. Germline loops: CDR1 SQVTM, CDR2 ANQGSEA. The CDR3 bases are TGCAGCGTTGAGAGCGGGACGGCACCCTACGAGCAGTACTTC. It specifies CSVESGTAPYEQYF.

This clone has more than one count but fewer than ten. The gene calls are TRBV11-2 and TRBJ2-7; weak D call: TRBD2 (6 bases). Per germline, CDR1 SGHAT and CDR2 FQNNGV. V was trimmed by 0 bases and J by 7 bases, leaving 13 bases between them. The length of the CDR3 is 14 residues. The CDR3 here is CASSLDRGLGEQYF. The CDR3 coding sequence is TGTGCCAGCAGCTTAGATCGGGGGTTAGGGGAGCAGTACTTC. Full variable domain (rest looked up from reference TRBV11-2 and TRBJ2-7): EAGVAQSPRYKIIEKRQSVAFWCNPISGHATLYWYQQILGQGPKLLIQFQNNGVVDDSQLPKDRFSAERLKGVDSTLKIQPAKLEDSAVYLCASSLDRGLGEQYFGPGTRLTVT.

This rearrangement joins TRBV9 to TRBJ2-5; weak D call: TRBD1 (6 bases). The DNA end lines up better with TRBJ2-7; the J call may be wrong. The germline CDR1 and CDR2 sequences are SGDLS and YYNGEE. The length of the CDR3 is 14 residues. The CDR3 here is CASSVGPGAYEQYF. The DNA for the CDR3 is TGTGCCAGCAGCGTAGGTCCAGGGGCCTACGAGCAGTACTTC.

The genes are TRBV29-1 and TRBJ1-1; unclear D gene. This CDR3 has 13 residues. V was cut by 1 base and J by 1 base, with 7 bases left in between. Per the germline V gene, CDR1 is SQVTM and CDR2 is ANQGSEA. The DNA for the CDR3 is TGCAGCGTTGAAGGGCACCCGAACACTGAAGCTTTCTTT. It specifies CSVEGHPNTEAFF.

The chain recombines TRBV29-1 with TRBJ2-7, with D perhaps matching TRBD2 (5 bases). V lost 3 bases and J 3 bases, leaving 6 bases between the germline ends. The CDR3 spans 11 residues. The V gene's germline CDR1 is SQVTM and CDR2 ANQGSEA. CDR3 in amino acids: CSVEDFYEQYF. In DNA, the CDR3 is TGCAGCGTTGAGGACTTCTACGAGCAGTACTTC.

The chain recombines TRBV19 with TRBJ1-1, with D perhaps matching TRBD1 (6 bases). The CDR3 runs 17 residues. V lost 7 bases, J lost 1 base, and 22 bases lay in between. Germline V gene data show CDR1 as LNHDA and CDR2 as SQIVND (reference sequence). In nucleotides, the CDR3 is TGTGCCAGTATCTTTTACCCGGGGGGCGGTAAGAACACTGAAGCTTTCTTT. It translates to CASIFYPGGGKNTEAFF.

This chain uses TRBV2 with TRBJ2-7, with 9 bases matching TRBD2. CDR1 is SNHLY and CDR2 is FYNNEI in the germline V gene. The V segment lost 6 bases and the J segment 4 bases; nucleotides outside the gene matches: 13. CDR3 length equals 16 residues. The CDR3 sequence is CASSHGRTSETYEQYF. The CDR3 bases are TGTGCCAGCAGCCATGGACGGACTAGCGAAACGTACGAGCAGTACTTC.

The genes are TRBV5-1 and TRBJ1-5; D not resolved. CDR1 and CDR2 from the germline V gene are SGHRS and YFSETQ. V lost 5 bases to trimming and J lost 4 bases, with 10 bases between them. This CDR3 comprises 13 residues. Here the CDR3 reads CASSRAENQPQHF. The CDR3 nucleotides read TGCGCCAGCAGTCGCGCCGAAAATCAGCCCCAGCATTTT.

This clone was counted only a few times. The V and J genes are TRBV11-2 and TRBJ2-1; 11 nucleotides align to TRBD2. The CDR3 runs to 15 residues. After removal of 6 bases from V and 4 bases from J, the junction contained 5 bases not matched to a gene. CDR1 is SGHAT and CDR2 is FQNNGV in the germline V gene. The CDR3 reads CASRLTSGGYNEQFF. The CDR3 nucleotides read TGTGCCAGCAGGCTTACTAGCGGGGGTTACAATGAGCAGTTCTTC.

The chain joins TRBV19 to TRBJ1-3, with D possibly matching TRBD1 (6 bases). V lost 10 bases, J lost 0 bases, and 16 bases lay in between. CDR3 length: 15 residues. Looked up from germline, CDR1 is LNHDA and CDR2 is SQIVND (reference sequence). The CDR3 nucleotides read TGTGCCATCTCCCCGGGACACAGCTCTGGAAACACCATATATTTT. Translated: CAISPGHSSGNTIYF.

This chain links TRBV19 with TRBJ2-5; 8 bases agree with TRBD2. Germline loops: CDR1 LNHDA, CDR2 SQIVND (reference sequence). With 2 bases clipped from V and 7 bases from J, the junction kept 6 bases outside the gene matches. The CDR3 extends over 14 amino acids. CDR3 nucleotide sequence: TGTGCCAGTAGTATAACTAGCGGCCGGGGGACCCAGTACTTC. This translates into CASSITSGRGTQYF.

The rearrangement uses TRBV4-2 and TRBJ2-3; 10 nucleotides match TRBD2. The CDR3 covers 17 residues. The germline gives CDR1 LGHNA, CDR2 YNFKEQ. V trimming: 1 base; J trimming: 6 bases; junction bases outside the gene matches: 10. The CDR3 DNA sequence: TGTGCCAGCAGCCAAGGGGGGAGAGCGGGGGGGCCCGATACGCAGTATTTT. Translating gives CASSQGGRAGGPDTQYF.